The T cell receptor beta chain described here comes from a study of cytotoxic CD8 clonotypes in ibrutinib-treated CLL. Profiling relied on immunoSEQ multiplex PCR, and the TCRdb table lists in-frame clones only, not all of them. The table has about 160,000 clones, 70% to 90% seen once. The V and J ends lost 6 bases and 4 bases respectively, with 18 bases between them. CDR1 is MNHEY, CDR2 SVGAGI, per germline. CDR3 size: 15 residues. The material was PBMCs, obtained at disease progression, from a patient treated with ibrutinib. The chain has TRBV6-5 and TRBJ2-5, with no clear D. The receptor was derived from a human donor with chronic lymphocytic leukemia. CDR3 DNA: TGTGCCAGCAGAAGATCAAGAGGCGGCGGAGAGACCCAGTACTTC. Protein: CASRRSRGGGETQYF.